This T cell receptor (beta chain) originates from a study of T cells in Graves' hyperthyroidism and ophthalmopathy. Broader study findings: Most thyroid-expanded clonotypes above 0.001 were also found in blood. A model of 13 V-J features distinguished ophthalmopathy from stable hyperthyroidism.

CDR3 length: 14 residues. Germline values: CDR1 SGDLS, CDR2 YYNGEE. V was shortened by 0 bases and J by 8 bases, with 9 bases between the two germline ends. RNA transcripts provided the source from which TCR beta CDR3 regions were amplified. The primer set for the first-round RT-PCR of the TCR CDR3 was HTBI. In TCRdb, the multiplex PCR reads were re-called with MiXCR into one record per CDR3 protein. The repertoire consists of a few hundred thousand distinct CDR3 sequences, with approximately 44% occurring once and the leading ten covering 15% to 20%. In its sample, this clonotype was seen a few times. Its specificity is unknown. It was uncontrolled infection, other autoimmune disease, pregnancy or lactation that excluded patients.

Source material: peripheral blood or thyroid tissue (not recorded which). The sequence derives from an adult woman with Graves' disease, either hyperthyroidism or ophthalmopathy (not recorded which). The chain has TRBV9 and TRBJ1-6; D is unclear. CDR3 coding DNA: TGTGCCAGCAGCGTAGGAGGGCAGGATTCACCCCTCCACTTT. This encodes CASSVGGQDSPLHF.